These T cell receptor beta chains were read from a single sample in a study of persistence of HIV-infected CD4 T cells. The antigens of these receptors remain unknown. Assay used: immunoSEQ multiplex PCR; TCRdb lists only in-frame clones, some missing. The repertoire holds approximately 30,000 clones, with roughly 82% as singletons. The sequencing used CD4+ T cells sorted from PBMCs after roughly 19-hour stimulation, collected from a patient who received antiretroviral therapy. These receptors originate from an adult man with HIV who was CMV-seropositive. CDR3s include the opening cysteine and the closing phenylalanine or tryptophan. The order of the fields is V gene, clone size, J gene, D gene, CDR3 DNA, CDR3 protein. D genes are given only for firm matches. Some rows mark clone size as missing; the rest say once, few, many or name a class of expanded clone.

TRBV10-2	few	TRBJ2-5	.	TGCGCCAGCAGTGGAGAGACCCAAGAGACCCAGTACTTC	CASSGETQETQYF
TRBV3-1/TRBV3-2	.	TRBJ2-1	.	TGTGCCAGCAGCCAAGGTACCGGGCGGAGCTCCTACAATGAGCAGTTCTTC	CASSQGTGRSSYNEQFF
TRBV28	.	TRBJ2-1	.	TGTGCCAGCAAATCACCCGGGAGCAATGAGCAGTTCTTC	CASKSPGSNEQFF
TRBV7-2	.	TRBJ2-3	.	TGTGCCAGCACTGGGGACGATTTACGGGATACGCAGTATTTT	CASTGDDLRDTQYF
TRBV28	.	TRBJ2-3	.	TGTGCCAGCAGTTCTCCGGGTAGCTGGGGGCCTTCGGGTACGCAGTATTTT	CASSSPGSWGPSGTQYF
TRBV29-1	.	TRBJ2-1	.	TGCAGCGTTGAGGTCTTTTACAATGAGCAGTTCTTC	CSVEVFYNEQFF
TRBV9	once	TRBJ2-7	TRBD1	TGTGCCAGCAGCGTAGATAGGGGGCGAAGCACCTACGAGCAGTACTTC	CASSVDRGRSTYEQYF
TRBV5-1	.	TRBJ2-7	.	TGCGCCAGCAGCTTGGGGTGGGACGAGCAGTACTTC	CASSLGWDEQYF
TRBV28	few	TRBJ1-6	.	TGTGCCAGCAGTCGAGAGGACAGAGCACCCCTCCACTTT	CASSREDRAPLHF
TRBV19	.	TRBJ2-2	.	TGTGCCAGTAGTATACTTGTGAACACCGGGGAGCTGTTTTTT	CASSILVNTGELFF
TRBV7-9	.	TRBJ1-2	TRBD1	TGTGCCAGCAGCTTTCTAACACAGGGGACCTATGGCTACACCTTC	CASSFLTQGTYGYTF
TRBV7-3	.	TRBJ2-3	.	TGTGCCAGCAGCTCCTCCGGGGGATCGGGTCGCACAGATACGCAGTATTTT	CASSSSGGSGRTDTQYF
TRBV6-2/TRBV6-3	few	TRBJ1-2	.	TGTGCCAGCAGTACTTATTACAACAGGAACCATAACTATGGCTACACCTTC	CASSTYYNRNHNYGYTF
TRBV6-6	.	TRBJ2-7	TRBD1	TGTGCCAGCAGTCGCGGACAGGGCTTCCAATACGAGCAGTACTTC	CASSRGQGFQYEQYF
TRBV27	.	TRBJ2-6	.	TGTGCCAGCAGTTTAGGGGGCTCTGGGGCCAACGTCCTGACTTTC	CASSLGGSGANVLTF
TRBV5-5	.	TRBJ2-3	.	TGTGCCAGCACCCCGGGTAGGGGGGGGCCGGCAGATACGCAGTATTTT	CASTPGRGGPADTQYF
TRBV24-1	.	TRBJ2-3	TRBD2	TGTGCCACCAGTGATTTGCTCGAGACTAGCGGGGGAAGCACAGATACGCAGTATTTT	CATSDLLETSGGSTDTQYF
TRBV5-1	.	TRBJ2-6	.	TGCGCCAGCGGGATGACCTCTGGGGCCAACGTCCTGACTTTC	CASGMTSGANVLTF
TRBV6-5	.	TRBJ2-5	.	TGTGCCAGCAGTTACGACGCACAAGAGACCCAGTACTTC	CASSYDAQETQYF
TRBV11-3	.	TRBJ1-4	.	TGTGCCAGCAGCCTAGGCCCTGGTGAAAAACTGTTTTTT	CASSLGPGEKLFF
TRBV27	.	TRBJ2-1	TRBD1	TGTGCCAGCAGCCTACGACAGGGCGACTACAATGAGCAGTTCTTC	CASSLRQGDYNEQFF
TRBV19	.	TRBJ1-2	.	TGTGCCAGTAGTACGTCAGTCGCTAACTATGGCTACACCTTC	CASSTSVANYGYTF
TRBV7-3	.	TRBJ1-1	TRBD1	TGTGCCAGCAGCTTCACAGGGGTTACTGAAGCTTTCTTT	CASSFTGVTEAFF
TRBV2	few	TRBJ1-2	.	TGTGCCAGCAGGGGGACGGAGAATGGCTACACCTTC	CASRGTENGYTF
TRBV7-2	.	TRBJ2-7	.	TGTGCCAGCAGCCCCCGGCAGGGTGCGGGTGAGCAGTACTTC	CASSPRQGAGEQYF
TRBV9	.	TRBJ1-2	TRBD1	TGTGCCAGCAGCGCAACAGGGGGCTCTGGCTACACCTTC	CASSATGGSGYTF
TRBV7-2	.	TRBJ1-5	.	TGTGCCAGCAGCTTAGCCCCCTCGGGGAATCAGCCCCAGCATTTT	CASSLAPSGNQPQHF
TRBV9	few	TRBJ1-2	.	TGTGCCAGCAGCCCTTCATCACCTAACTATGGCTACACCTTC	CASSPSSPNYGYTF
TRBV5-8	.	TRBJ2-5	.	TGTGCCAGCAGCTTGGATGGCAAGACCCAGTACTTC	CASSLDGKTQYF
TRBV7-2	once	TRBJ2-2	.	TGTGCCAGCAGCTCGTTAGTAAGGTTGGGCGGGGAGCTGTTTTTT	CASSSLVRLGGELFF
TRBV28	.	TRBJ1-2	.	TGTGCCAGCAGTCGCTATGGCTACACCTTC	CASSRYGYTF
TRBV14	.	TRBJ2-2	.	TGTGCCAGCAGCCAAGTCCAGAACACCGGGGAGCTGTTTTTT	CASSQVQNTGELFF
TRBV2	.	TRBJ1-4	TRBD1	TGTGCCAGCAACCGACAGGGTGGTGAAAAACTGTTTTTT	CASNRQGGEKLFF
TRBV7-2	once	TRBJ2-2	TRBD2	TGTGCCAGCAGCTTTATAGGGCCATCGGGACTACCCAACACCGGGGAGCTGTTTTTT	CASSFIGPSGLPNTGELFF
TRBV14	.	TRBJ2-5	.	TGTGCCAGCAGCCAATTCCAGGGTAGTCAAGAGACCCAGTACTTC	CASSQFQGSQETQYF
TRBV9	.	TRBJ2-1	TRBD2	TGTGCCAGCAGCGTAGGAGCGGGGGCGTATCCCGTCAACAATGAGCAGTTCTTC	CASSVGAGAYPVNNEQFF
TRBV5-1	.	TRBJ1-6	TRBD1	TGCGCCAGCAGCTTGTCGCGGACAGGAGTTTCACCCCTCCACTTT	CASSLSRTGVSPLHF
TRBV7-3	.	TRBJ2-7	.	TGTGCCAGCAGCTTCGAAGGCGGGCGCGAGCAGTACTTC	CASSFEGGREQYF
TRBV4-1	.	TRBJ1-2	TRBD1	TGCGCCAGCAGTGACGACAGGGGAAGATATGGCTACACCTTC	CASSDDRGRYGYTF
TRBV19	few	TRBJ1-1	.	TGTGCCAGTAGTATGGATAAGGGGCGGGCTGAAGCTTTCTTT	CASSMDKGRAEAFF
TRBV6-2/TRBV6-3	.	TRBJ2-2	TRBD2	TGTGCCAGCAGTTATCGGTTAGCGGGGGACACCGGGGAGCTGTTTTTT	CASSYRLAGDTGELFF
TRBV28	.	TRBJ2-4	TRBD1	TGTGCCAGCAGTACGGGACAGTCCAAAAACATTCAGTACTTC	CASSTGQSKNIQYF
TRBV18	.	TRBJ1-2	.	TGTGCCAGCTCACCATGGGAGTCCAATGGCTACACCTTC	CASSPWESNGYTF
TRBV7-7	.	TRBJ2-3	.	TGTGCCAGCAGCCCCAGGGGCGCCAGCACGTCAGATACGCAGTATTTT	CASSPRGASTSDTQYF
TRBV9	.	TRBJ2-2	TRBD2	TGTGCCAGCAGCGTGAGCGGGGGGGCCACCGGGGAGCTGTTTTTT	CASSVSGGATGELFF
TRBV12-5	.	TRBJ2-2	.	TGTGCTAGTGGTTTGGTACTGCACCGACAGGGAGGCACCGGGGAGCTGTTTTTT	CASGLVLHRQGGTGELFF
TRBV28	.	TRBJ2-3	TRBD1	TGTGCCACCTCGGACAGGGGGAACACAGATACGCAGTATTTT	CATSDRGNTDTQYF
TRBV4-1	few	TRBJ2-1	TRBD2	TGCGCCAGCAGCCAGACTAGCGGGACGTACAATGAGCAGTTCTTC	CASSQTSGTYNEQFF